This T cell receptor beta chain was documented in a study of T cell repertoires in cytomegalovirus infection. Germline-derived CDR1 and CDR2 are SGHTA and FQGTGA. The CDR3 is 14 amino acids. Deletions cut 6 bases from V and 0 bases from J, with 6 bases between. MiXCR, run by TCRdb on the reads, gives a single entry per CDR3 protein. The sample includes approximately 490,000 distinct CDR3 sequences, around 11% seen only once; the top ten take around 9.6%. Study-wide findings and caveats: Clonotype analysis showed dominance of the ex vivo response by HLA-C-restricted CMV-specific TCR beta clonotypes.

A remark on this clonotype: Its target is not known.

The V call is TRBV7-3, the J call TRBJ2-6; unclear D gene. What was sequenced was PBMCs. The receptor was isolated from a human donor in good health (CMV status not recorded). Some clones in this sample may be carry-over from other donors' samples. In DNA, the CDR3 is TGTGCCAGCAGGTGGAGCTCTGGGGCCAACGTCCTGACTTTC. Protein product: CASRWSSGANVLTF.